This TCR beta chain was identified in a study of cytotoxic CD8 clonotypes in ibrutinib-treated CLL. Study summary: The subjects consisted of around eleven relapsed/refractory and fewer than 16 treatment-naive individuals, with 17 to 18 IGHV unmutated. Results showed roughly 24 partial and 2 complete responses; following median about 68 months, 14 remained remitted, roughly 12 advanced.

This CDR3 comprises 15 residues. Unmatched junction bases numbered 9, after V lost 5 bases and J lost 4 bases. Germline V gene sequence: CDR1 SEHNR, CDR2 FQNEAQ (reference sequence). Measured with immunoSEQ multiplex PCR; TCRdb has only the in-frame clones, and not every one. The table lists about 7,600 clones, approximately 79% of them singletons. Comments on this clone: What it binds is not known.

Study outcomes and limitations: At ibrutinib response, clonality increased, and at progression it declined back toward baseline. The public clonotypes identified were infrequent and showed contraction or stability on treatment.

This sequence joins TRBV7-9 and TRBJ2-7; TRBD1 matches 9 bases. The source was PBMCs, collected before ibrutinib treatment. This receptor was identified in a human donor with chronic lymphocytic leukemia. As DNA, the CDR3 is TGTGCCAGCAGCGGCCGGGACAGGGCTTTATACGAGCAGTACTTC. Amino acid sequence: CASSGRDRALYEQYF. Together with reference TRBV7-9 and TRBJ2-7, the CDR3 gives the full variable domain: DTGVSQNPRHKITKRGQNVTFRCDPISEHNRLYWYRQTLGQGPEFLTYFQNEAQLEKSRLLSDRFSAERPKGSFSTLEIQRTEQGDSAMYLCASSGRDRALYEQYFGPGTRLTVT.